The 5 T cell receptor beta chains in this list originate from one sample, sequenced in a study of blood T cell repertoires in COVID-19. This table comes from immunoSEQ multiplex PCR, and its TCRdb copy is limited to in-frame clones, with some not included. In the table there are tens of thousands of clones, approximately 90% of which are singletons. Sequenced: peripheral blood. These receptors were collected from a man aged 50-59 years with acute or convalescent COVID-19.

The chain uses TRBV2 and TRBJ1-4; 9 bases align to TRBD1. J was trimmed by 8 bases and V by 5 bases; bases with no gene match: 9. Per germline, CDR1 SNHLY and CDR2 FYNNEI. The CDR3 is 15 amino acids. Here the CDR3 DNA reads TGTGCCAGCAGTTTCGGGACAGGGCTTGGGGAAAAACTGTTTTTT. It yields the protein CASSFGTGLGEKLFF.

J is TRBJ2-1 and V is TRBV24-1; tentatively, D is TRBD1 (6 bases). V shed 7 bases and J shed 3 bases, with 9 bases lying between them. The V gene's germline CDR1 is KGHDR and CDR2 SFDVKD. This CDR3 spans 13 amino acids. Here the CDR3 reads CATRKGGYNEQFF. The DNA of the CDR3 is TGTGCCACCAGAAAAGGGGGCTACAATGAGCAGTTCTTC.

This clone was detected only once. The chain carries TRBV24-1 and TRBJ2-1, with 8 bases aligning to TRBD2. Germline CDR1 reads KGHDR; CDR2 reads SFDVKD. The V and J ends lost 2 bases and 4 bases, in that order; junction bases with no gene match: 6. The CDR3 is 16 residues long. The CDR3 sequence is CATSDSTAGVYNEQFF. Written as DNA, the CDR3 is TGTGCCACCAGTGATTCGACAGCGGGGGTTTACAATGAGCAGTTCTTC.

The CDR3 loop reads CASSPVRGTEAFF. DNA for the CDR3: TGTGCCAGCTCACCGGTACGGGGCACTGAAGCTTTCTTT. V gene TRBV18 combines with J gene TRBJ1-1; no firm D call. The germline V gene has CDR1 KGHSH and CDR2 LQKENI. This CDR3 is built from 13 residues. Trimming removed 3 bases from V and 4 bases from J, with 9 bases in between.

V usage is TRBV6-5 and J usage is TRBJ2-7; D perhaps matches TRBD1 (5 bases). Germline CDR1 is MNHEY and CDR2 is SVGAGI. Trimming stripped 6 bases from V and 5 bases from J, with 11 bases between. CDR3 length: 12 amino acids. The CDR3 protein is CASRSTVNEQYF. In DNA form, the CDR3 reads TGTGCCAGCAGATCGACAGTCAACGAGCAGTACTTC.